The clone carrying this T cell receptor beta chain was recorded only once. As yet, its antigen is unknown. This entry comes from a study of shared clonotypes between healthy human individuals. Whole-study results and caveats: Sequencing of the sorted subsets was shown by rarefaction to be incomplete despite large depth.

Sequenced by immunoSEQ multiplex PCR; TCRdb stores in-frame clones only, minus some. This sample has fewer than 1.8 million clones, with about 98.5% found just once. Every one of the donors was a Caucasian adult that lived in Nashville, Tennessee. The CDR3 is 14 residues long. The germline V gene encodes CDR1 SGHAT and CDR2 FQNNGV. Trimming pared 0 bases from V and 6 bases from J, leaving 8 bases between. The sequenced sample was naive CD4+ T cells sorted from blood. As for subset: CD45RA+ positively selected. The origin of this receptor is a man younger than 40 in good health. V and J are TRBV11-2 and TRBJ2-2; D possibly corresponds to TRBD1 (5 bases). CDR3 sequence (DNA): TGTGCCAGCAGCTTAGAATGGGGCGCCGGGGAGCTGTTTTTT. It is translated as CASSLEWGAGELFF.